These 20 T cell receptor beta chains originate from one sample sequenced in a study of Ad26.COV2.S vaccination and SARS-CoV-2 variants. TCRdb's copy holds only in-frame clones and misses some; the assay was immunoSEQ multiplex PCR. The profile shows a few hundred thousand clones, approximately 83% of them singletons. As to treatment: approximately 18 received Ad26.COV2.S at low or high dose, single or two shots; 5 received placebo; per-sample allocation not given. Sampling happened 63 days after the first vaccine or placebo injection. The input for sequencing was peripheral blood, taken in a trial of Ad26.COV2.S vaccine versus placebo. The source is a person between 18 and 59 years old who received the Ad26.COV2.S COVID-19 vaccine or a placebo.

V gene TRBV5-1 combines with J gene TRBJ2-7; 11 nucleotides align to TRBD1. J was trimmed by 7 bases and V by 7 bases; bases with no gene match: 4. This CDR3 is built from 12 residues. The V gene's germline CDR1 is SGHRS and CDR2 YFSETQ. The CDR3 nucleotides read TGCGCCAGCGGACAGGGGGCTTGGGAGCAGTACTTC. Translated, it gives CASGQGAWEQYF. The full variable domain, completed using reference TRBV5-1 and TRBJ2-7, is KAGVTQTPRYLIKTRGQQVTLSCSPISGHRSVSWYQQTPGQGLQFLFEYFSETQRNKGNFPGRFSGRQFSNSRSEMNVSTLELGDSALYLCASGQGAWEQYFGPGTRLTVT.

The rearrangement joins TRBV5-1 to TRBJ1-2; D gene ambiguous. V lost 0 bases and J lost 3, with 9 bases in between. In germline, CDR1 is SGHRS, CDR2 YFSETQ. This CDR3 is 14 amino acids long. CDR3 bases: TGCGCCAGCAGCTTGGTCGAGGCGGACTATGGCTACACCTTC. Protein: CASSLVEADYGYTF.

In this sample, this clone turned up once. V gene TRBV5-4 combines with J gene TRBJ2-5, with 13 bases matching TRBD2. CDR1 is SGHNT and CDR2 is YYREEE in the germline V gene (reference sequence). V shed 3 bases and J 5 bases; nucleotides not matched to a gene: 4. The CDR3 is made up of 15 amino acids. The CDR3: CASSSTSGRRETQYF. The CDR3 coding sequence is TGTGCCAGCAGCTCGACTAGCGGGAGGAGGGAGACCCAGTACTTC.

The chain links TRBV25-1 to TRBJ1-6; D is unclear. This CDR3 spans 13 amino acids. Germline CDR1 and CDR2: MGHDK and SYGVNS. V dropped 11 bases and J dropped 10 bases, with 18 bases sitting between them. The CDR3 loop reads CAVWAPKNSPLHF. CDR3 sequence (DNA): TGTGCCGTCTGGGCCCCTAAGAACTCACCCCTCCACTTT.

This chain joins TRBV9 and TRBJ1-2; TRBD1 matches at 8 bases. The CDR3 totals 14 residues. The V and J ends lost 3 bases and 5 bases, in that order; junction bases with no gene match: 6. Germline CDR1 is SGDLS and CDR2 is YYNGEE. This chain's CDR3 is CASSGAGGWYGYTF. In nucleotides, the CDR3 is TGTGCCAGCAGCGGGGCAGGGGGCTGGTATGGCTACACCTTC.

This clone appeared once. The chain recombines TRBV9 with TRBJ2-5; 9 nucleotides match TRBD1. CDR3 length: 15 amino acids. J gave up 6 bases and V 0 bases, and 6 bases lay outside the gene matches. Germline V gives CDR1 SGDLS, CDR2 YYNGEE. CDR3 nucleotide sequence: TGTGCCAGCAGCGTAGACGGGACAGGGAGACAGACCCAGTACTTC. Encoded protein: CASSVDGTGRQTQYF.

This chain uses TRBV9 with TRBJ2-1; D uncertain. Germline lookup yields CDR1 SGDLS and CDR2 YYNGEE. The CDR3 is 14 residues long. The germline V and J ends were trimmed by 4 bases and 1 base, with 9 bases remaining between them. The CDR3 sequence is CASSPLSSYNEQFF. CDR3 DNA: TGTGCCAGCAGCCCCCTGAGTTCCTACAATGAGCAGTTCTTC.

The chain uses TRBV13 and TRBJ1-2; TRBD1 matches at 9 bases. The germline gives CDR1 PRHDT, CDR2 FYEKMQ (reference sequence). V dropped 2 bases and J dropped 4; count of bases not matched to a gene: 5. This CDR3 has 15 amino acids. CDR3 sequence (DNA): TGTGCCAGCAGCTTAATCGGGACAGGGTTCTATGGCTACACCTTC. It translates to CASSLIGTGFYGYTF.

The rearrangement uses TRBV18 and TRBJ2-3; D is possibly TRBD2 (6 bases). CDR3 length: 16 residues. Germline assignment: CDR1 KGHSH and CDR2 LQKENI. V lost 3 bases and J lost 1, with 14 bases in between. DNA of the CDR3: TGTGCCAGCTCACCGCATAGCGGAGGTGGCACAGATACGCAGTATTTT. It encodes CASSPHSGGGTDTQYF.

The table lists this clone with a count of one. V usage is TRBV6-5 and J usage is TRBJ2-1, with unresolved D. V was shortened by 6 bases and J by 4 bases, with 10 bases between the two germline ends. The CDR3 has 13 amino acids. CDR1 is MNHEY and CDR2 is SVGAGI in the germline V gene. This CDR3 reads CASSPDEYNEQFF. CDR3 bases: TGTGCCAGCAGCCCGGACGAGTACAATGAGCAGTTCTTC.

The rearrangement links TRBV25-1 to TRBJ2-1; 8 bases are shared with TRBD2. The germline V gene encodes CDR1 MGHDK and CDR2 SYGVNS. V was clipped by 8 bases and J by 2 bases; unmatched bases: 5. CDR3 length: 14 amino acids. CDR3 protein: CASGRGGPYNEQFF. The DNA of the CDR3 is TGTGCCAGCGGACGGGGGGGCCCCTACAATGAGCAGTTCTTC.

The chain is built from TRBV5-1 and TRBJ2-1; TRBD2 agrees at 11 bases. The CDR3 is 17 amino acids. V lost 9 bases to trimming and J lost 7 bases; unmatched junction nucleotides: 18. Germline V gives CDR1 SGHRS, CDR2 YFSETQ. In DNA, the CDR3 is TGCGCCACCCGCCGGGGTAGCGGGAGGGCCGGGATGAATGAGCAGTTCTTC. It yields the protein CATRRGSGRAGMNEQFF. The full variable domain, completed using reference TRBV5-1 and TRBJ2-1, is KAGVTQTPRYLIKTRGQQVTLSCSPISGHRSVSWYQQTPGQGLQFLFEYFSETQRNKGNFPGRFSGRQFSNSRSEMNVSTLELGDSALYLCATRRGSGRAGMNEQFFGPGTRLTVL.

The V and J genes are TRBV7-8 and TRBJ2-5, with D perhaps TRBD2 (6 bases). CDR1 and CDR2 from the germline V gene are SGHVS and FQNEAQ. V shed 5 bases and J shed 0 bases, with 10 bases lying between them. The CDR3 has 14 amino acids. DNA of the CDR3: TGTGCCAGCAGCCCGGGGGTTAACCAAGAGACCCAGTACTTC. Protein product: CASSPGVNQETQYF.

V usage is TRBV6-1 and J usage is TRBJ1-1; unclear D gene. CDR3 length equals 13 residues. Germline V lookup: CDR1 MNHNS, CDR2 SASEGT. The ends were cut back, 1 base at V and 11 bases at J, with 14 bases in the middle. CDR3 region: CASSEGTDISAFF. In DNA, the CDR3 is TGTGCCAGCAGTGAAGGGACCGATATTTCGGCTTTCTTT.

J is TRBJ1-4 and V is TRBV18; no reliable D call. Germline V gene sequence: CDR1 KGHSH, CDR2 LQKENI. CDR3 length: 15 residues. V gave up 0 bases and J gave up 4 bases, with 9 bases separating them. Here the CDR3 reads CASSPPRLFNEKLFF. In DNA, the CDR3 is TGTGCCAGCTCACCACCCAGGCTTTTTAATGAAAAACTGTTTTTT. Full variable domain (outside the CDR3, taken from reference TRBV18 and TRBJ1-4): NAGVMQNPRHLVRRRGQEARLRCSPMKGHSHVYWYRQLPEEGLKFMVYLQKENIIDESGMPKERFSAEFPKEGPSILRIQQVVRGDSAAYFCASSPPRLFNEKLFFGSGTQLSVL.

The V gene is TRBV5-6, the J gene TRBJ2-7; TRBD2 aligns across 9 bases. CDR3 length: 15 amino acids. With V trimmed by 4 bases and J by 2 bases, 7 bases remained unmatched. Looked up from germline, CDR1 is SGHDT and CDR2 is YYEEEE. The CDR3 nucleotides are TGTGCCAGCAGCCCTGGTGCGGGAGGGCCCTACGAGCAGTACTTC. Its translation is CASSPGAGGPYEQYF.

CDR3 coding DNA: TGTGCCAGCAGCTTAAGGACTAACTCCTACGAGCAGTACTTC. This sequence encodes CASSLRTNSYEQYF. The rearrangement uses TRBV7-8 and TRBJ2-7; D is perhaps TRBD2 (6 bases). Germline V gene lookup returns CDR1 SGHVS and CDR2 FQNEAQ. V lost 2 bases and J lost 0, with 8 bases in between. This CDR3 has 14 amino acids.

The chain employs TRBV11-1 and TRBJ2-4, with 8 bases fitting TRBD2. The V gene's germline CDR1 is SGHAT and CDR2 FQDESV (reference sequence). The CDR3 is 15 residues long. J lost 5 bases, V lost 6 bases, and 9 bases had no gene match. The CDR3 region has the DNA TGTGCCAGCAGTCCCGGGGGGGCGGGGCAAAACATTCAGTACTTC. Encoded protein: CASSPGGAGQNIQYF.

The rearrangement uses TRBV28 and TRBJ1-5; 8 nucleotides match TRBD1. Germline V gene sequence: CDR1 MDHEN, CDR2 SYDVKM. After removal of 6 bases from V and 7 bases from J, the junction contained 8 bases not matched to a gene. This CDR3 has 14 amino acids. In nucleotides, the CDR3 is TGTGCCAGCAGCCCTCGGACAGGGAGGCAGCCCCAGCATTTT. This sequence encodes CASSPRTGRQPQHF.

In this sample, this clone turned up many times. The J gene is TRBJ1-3, the V gene TRBV28, with D uncertain. This CDR3 contains 13 residues. Germline V lookup: CDR1 MDHEN, CDR2 SYDVKM. Between the trimmed V and J ends, which lost 2 bases and 2 bases, there was a span of 4 bases. The CDR3 DNA is TGTGCCAGCAGTTTAACTACTGGAAACACCATATATTTT. Translated, it gives CASSLTTGNTIYF.